This is a list of T cell receptor beta chains from one sample in a study of vaccination and CD4 T cells after COVID-19. MiXCR, run by TCRdb on the PCR reads, gives a single entry per CDR3 protein. The repertoire holds over 11,000 distinct CDR3 sequences, with around 64% as singletons. These TCRs' antigens remain unknown. Specimen: CD4+ T cells from blood, cultured in vitro. All receptors come from a human donor who had recovered from COVID-19. CDR3s include the opening cysteine and the closing phenylalanine or tryptophan. The D gene is left open where the match is weak. Expanded clones are given a class, and other clones once, few, many or no size at all.

D | J | size | V | DNA | CDR3
. | TRBJ1-2 | few | TRBV28 | TGTGCCAGCAGTCCAGGGAACGTGGACTATGGCTACACCTTC | CASSPGNVDYGYTF
. | TRBJ1-1 | . | TRBV11-2 | TGTGCCAGCAGCATATACACGCACACTGAAGCTTTCTTT | CASSIYTHTEAFF
. | TRBJ1-4 | . | TRBV19 | TGTGCCAGTAGTATAGATCCTCGACAGAAACTGTTTTTT | CASSIDPRQKLFF
. | TRBJ1-6 | . | TRBV27 | TGTGCCAGCAGTTTATCGACGGGGGGGTCACCCCTCCACTTT | CASSLSTGGSPLHF
. | TRBJ1-6 | few | TRBV7-6 | TGTGCCAGCTCGTCAGTGAGGTACAATTCACCCCTCCACTTT | CASSSVRYNSPLHF
. | TRBJ2-7 | . | TRBV28 | TGTGCCAGCAGTCCCGACAGTTACGAGCAGTACTTC | CASSPDSYEQYF
. | TRBJ2-1 | once | TRBV6-1 | TGTGCCAGCAGTGAATGGCTACGGGGAGAAGGGCAGTTCTTC | CASSEWLRGEGQFF
. | TRBJ1-2 | few | TRBV28 | TGTGCCAGCAGTTTACTCGGCAGACCCTTAGCTAACTATGGCTACACCTTC | CASSLLGRPLANYGYTF
TRBD1 | TRBJ2-3 | . | TRBV20-1 | TGCAGTGCTTATACGACAGGGCGGAACACAGATACGCAGTATTTT | CSAYTTGRNTDTQYF
. | TRBJ1-5 | . | TRBV7-9 | TGTGCCAGCAGCTTAGTCGGGGATCAGCCCCAGCATTTT | CASSLVGDQPQHF
. | TRBJ1-2 | few | TRBV27 | TGTGCCAGCACGGGAGGACGGACCTATGGCTACACCTTC | CASTGGRTYGYTF